A selection of T cell receptor beta chains follows, all from one sample in a study of blood T cell repertoires in COVID-19. The data were produced by immunoSEQ multiplex PCR, yet TCRdb's version contains in-frame clones alone and is incomplete. The sample lists about 170,000 clones; 75% to 90% were seen once. Sequencing was performed on PBMCs or T cells enriched from blood (not recorded which). Receptors were obtained from a woman younger than 30 who had recovered from COVID-19. CDR3s include the opening cysteine and the closing phenylalanine or tryptophan. Fields, in order: CDR3 DNA, CDR3 protein, D gene, CDR3 length, V gene, J gene, clone size. D genes are given only for firm matches. Clone sizes are given selectively: once, few, many, or a class where the clone is expanded.

cdr3_nt: TGTGCCACCAGCCCCCCTTCGTTAGGCCCCGAACGGACTCCCTACGAGCAGTACTTC
cdr3_aa: CATSPPSLGPERTPYEQYF
d_call: -
cdr3_length: 19
v_call: TRBV15
j_call: TRBJ2-7
clone_size: -

cdr3_nt: TGTGCCAGCAGCTTGGAGGGACAGGGTTGGGTGACTGAAGCTTTCTTT
cdr3_aa: CASSLEGQGWVTEAFF
d_call: TRBD1
cdr3_length: 16
v_call: TRBV5-6
j_call: TRBJ1-1
clone_size: -

cdr3_nt: TGCAGTGCTTTGACAGGCGGAGCTTTCTTT
cdr3_aa: CSALTGGAFF
d_call: -
cdr3_length: 10
v_call: TRBV20-1
j_call: TRBJ1-1
clone_size: -

cdr3_nt: TGTGCCAGCAGCTTAAGCGGGAGATCCGCTCCCGACGAGCAGTACTTC
cdr3_aa: CASSLSGRSAPDEQYF
d_call: TRBD2
cdr3_length: 16
v_call: TRBV7-9
j_call: TRBJ2-7
clone_size: -

cdr3_nt: TGTGCCAGCAGTTCTTACAGGGGGCACGAGCAGTACTTC
cdr3_aa: CASSSYRGHEQYF
d_call: TRBD1
cdr3_length: 13
v_call: TRBV27
j_call: TRBJ2-7
clone_size: -

cdr3_nt: TGTGCTAGTGGTCCGGGACTAGCGGCCCCAGGGGAGCAGTTCTTC
cdr3_aa: CASGPGLAAPGEQFF
d_call: TRBD2
cdr3_length: 15
v_call: TRBV12-5
j_call: TRBJ2-1
clone_size: -

cdr3_nt: TGTGCCAGCAGCCAAGATGGGCTTGGTCCGCCCCAGCATTTT
cdr3_aa: CASSQDGLGPPQHF
d_call: -
cdr3_length: 14
v_call: TRBV4-2
j_call: TRBJ1-5
clone_size: -

cdr3_nt: TGTGCCAGTAGTATCGGCGGCGCGGGTCCGTATGGCTACACCTTC
cdr3_aa: CASSIGGAGPYGYTF
d_call: -
cdr3_length: 15
v_call: TRBV19
j_call: TRBJ1-2
clone_size: -

cdr3_nt: TGTGCCAGCAGCTTGACAACCAATCAGCCCCAGCATTTT
cdr3_aa: CASSLTTNQPQHF
d_call: -
cdr3_length: 13
v_call: TRBV6-4
j_call: TRBJ1-5
clone_size: -

cdr3_nt: TGTGCCAGCGAATACCCGGGACAGGGCCCAACTAATGAAAAACTGTTTTTT
cdr3_aa: CASEYPGQGPTNEKLFF
d_call: TRBD1
cdr3_length: 17
v_call: TRBV2
j_call: TRBJ1-4
clone_size: -

cdr3_nt: TGTGCCAGCAGTTCGGACAGGGGGCTTGGCTACACCTTC
cdr3_aa: CASSSDRGLGYTF
d_call: TRBD1
cdr3_length: 13
v_call: TRBV27
j_call: TRBJ1-2
clone_size: -

cdr3_nt: TGTGCCAGCACCTGGGGGGGCTCTGGGGCCAACGTCCTGACTTTC
cdr3_aa: CASTWGGSGANVLTF
d_call: TRBD2
cdr3_length: 15
v_call: TRBV6-5
j_call: TRBJ2-6
clone_size: -

cdr3_nt: TGCGCCAGCAGCCAACCATCGGGACTAGCGGGGAAGAGCTCCTACAATGAGCAGTTCTTC
cdr3_aa: CASSQPSGLAGKSSYNEQFF
d_call: TRBD2
cdr3_length: 20
v_call: TRBV4-1
j_call: TRBJ2-1
clone_size: -

cdr3_nt: TGTGCCTGGAGTGTACCCCTCCCGGTGGTCGAGCAGTACTTC
cdr3_aa: CAWSVPLPVVEQYF
d_call: -
cdr3_length: 14
v_call: TRBV30
j_call: TRBJ2-7
clone_size: -

cdr3_nt: TGCGCCAGCAGCCCTATTCCGGGACAGGGGGCCGCTGAAGCTTTCTTT
cdr3_aa: CASSPIPGQGAAEAFF
d_call: TRBD1
cdr3_length: 16
v_call: TRBV4-3
j_call: TRBJ1-1
clone_size: -

cdr3_nt: TGTGCCAGCTCACCACGGGGTCAGGGAACAGATACGCAGTATTTT
cdr3_aa: CASSPRGQGTDTQYF
d_call: -
cdr3_length: 15
v_call: TRBV18
j_call: TRBJ2-3
clone_size: -

cdr3_nt: TGTGCCAGCCACACCATCATGAACACTGAAGCTTTCTTT
cdr3_aa: CASHTIMNTEAFF
d_call: -
cdr3_length: 13
v_call: TRBV28
j_call: TRBJ1-1
clone_size: -

cdr3_nt: TGTGCCAGTAGTATAGATCGGCGCAGGAGGGACACTGAAGCTTTCTTT
cdr3_aa: CASSIDRRRRDTEAFF
d_call: -
cdr3_length: 16
v_call: TRBV19
j_call: TRBJ1-1
clone_size: -

cdr3_nt: TGCGCCAGCAGCGCCCGACTAGCGGGTAATGAGCAGTTCTTC
cdr3_aa: CASSARLAGNEQFF
d_call: TRBD2
cdr3_length: 14
v_call: TRBV5-1
j_call: TRBJ2-1
clone_size: -

cdr3_nt: TGCGCCAGCAGCCAGGGACTAGCGGAAATCACCGGGGAGCTGTTTTTT
cdr3_aa: CASSQGLAEITGELFF
d_call: TRBD2
cdr3_length: 16
v_call: TRBV4-1
j_call: TRBJ2-2
clone_size: few

cdr3_nt: TGTGCCAGCAGTGCACAAGGGGTAACAGGGGCCAAAAACATTCAGTACTTC
cdr3_aa: CASSAQGVTGAKNIQYF
d_call: -
cdr3_length: 17
v_call: TRBV4-2
j_call: TRBJ2-4
clone_size: -

cdr3_nt: TGTGCCAGCAGCCCAACGGCGGGGGTTAATTCACCCCTCCACTTT
cdr3_aa: CASSPTAGVNSPLHF
d_call: -
cdr3_length: 15
v_call: TRBV3-1/TRBV3-2
j_call: TRBJ1-6
clone_size: -

cdr3_nt: TGTGCCAGCAGCGACACCTACAATGAGCAGTTCTTC
cdr3_aa: CASSDTYNEQFF
d_call: -
cdr3_length: 12
v_call: TRBV9
j_call: TRBJ2-1
clone_size: -

cdr3_nt: TGTGCCAGCAGCGATGGGACTAGCGGAAGGGAGACCCAGTACTTC
cdr3_aa: CASSDGTSGRETQYF
d_call: TRBD2
cdr3_length: 15
v_call: TRBV5-6
j_call: TRBJ2-5
clone_size: -

cdr3_nt: TGTGCCAGTAGTATTGCTGGGCGCCGGAATCAGCCCCAGCATTTT
cdr3_aa: CASSIAGRRNQPQHF
d_call: -
cdr3_length: 15
v_call: TRBV19
j_call: TRBJ1-5
clone_size: -

cdr3_nt: TGTGCCAGCAGTGGTCAGTATAGCAATCAGCCCCAGCATTTT
cdr3_aa: CASSGQYSNQPQHF
d_call: -
cdr3_length: 14
v_call: TRBV2
j_call: TRBJ1-5
clone_size: once

cdr3_nt: TGTGCCAGCAGCTTCCAAACGACAGGCCGGTATGGCTACACCTTC
cdr3_aa: CASSFQTTGRYGYTF
d_call: -
cdr3_length: 15
v_call: TRBV5-4
j_call: TRBJ1-2
clone_size: -

cdr3_nt: TGTGCCAGCAGCTCCCCGGGGGGTCATTCACCCCTCCACTTT
cdr3_aa: CASSSPGGHSPLHF
d_call: -
cdr3_length: 14
v_call: TRBV7-9
j_call: TRBJ1-6
clone_size: few

cdr3_nt: TGTGCCAGTAGTATAGATCCTGGGACACGGAGACCCATGAACACTGAAGCTTTCTTT
cdr3_aa: CASSIDPGTRRPMNTEAFF
d_call: -
cdr3_length: 19
v_call: TRBV19
j_call: TRBJ1-1
clone_size: once

cdr3_nt: TGTGCCAGCAGTTTCCCCGGGGAGGAGCAGTTCTTC
cdr3_aa: CASSFPGEEQFF
d_call: -
cdr3_length: 12
v_call: TRBV27
j_call: TRBJ2-1
clone_size: -

cdr3_nt: TGTGCCAGAAGCCCGATAGGGACAGGGTTGTTGAATTCACCCCTCCACTTT
cdr3_aa: CARSPIGTGLLNSPLHF
d_call: TRBD1
cdr3_length: 17
v_call: TRBV5-3
j_call: TRBJ1-6
clone_size: -

cdr3_nt: TGTGCCAGCAGCCAACAGGGGCGGGACGAGCAGTACTTC
cdr3_aa: CASSQQGRDEQYF
d_call: TRBD1
cdr3_length: 13
v_call: TRBV11-3
j_call: TRBJ2-7
clone_size: -

cdr3_nt: TGCAGTGCTAGTGACGGTACGGGGGTTAACGAGCAGTACTTC
cdr3_aa: CSASDGTGVNEQYF
d_call: -
cdr3_length: 14
v_call: TRBV20-1
j_call: TRBJ2-7
clone_size: once

cdr3_nt: TGTGCCAGCAGCCGCCTAGACGAGCAGTTCTTC
cdr3_aa: CASSRLDEQFF
d_call: -
cdr3_length: 11
v_call: TRBV7-9
j_call: TRBJ2-1
clone_size: -

cdr3_nt: TGTGCCACCGGGACTAGCGGGAGGTGGGCGAACACCGGGGAGCTGTTTTTT
cdr3_aa: CATGTSGRWANTGELFF
d_call: TRBD2
cdr3_length: 17
v_call: TRBV28
j_call: TRBJ2-2
clone_size: -

cdr3_nt: TGTGCCAGCAGCTTGAGACAGGGGATTTCAGATACGCAGTATTTT
cdr3_aa: CASSLRQGISDTQYF
d_call: TRBD1
cdr3_length: 15
v_call: TRBV6-5
j_call: TRBJ2-3
clone_size: once

cdr3_nt: TGTGCCAGCCCGGAAGAGACAGGGTACCCCTACGAGCAGTACTTC
cdr3_aa: CASPEETGYPYEQYF
d_call: TRBD1
cdr3_length: 15
v_call: TRBV6-5
j_call: TRBJ2-7
clone_size: once

cdr3_nt: TGTGCTAGTGGCCGCGGGGAGCTGTTTTTT
cdr3_aa: CASGRGELFF
d_call: -
cdr3_length: 10
v_call: TRBV12-5
j_call: TRBJ2-2
clone_size: -

cdr3_nt: TGTGCCAGCAGCCGTACAGGGGGAGGCACAGATACGCAGTATTTT
cdr3_aa: CASSRTGGGTDTQYF
d_call: TRBD1
cdr3_length: 15
v_call: TRBV7-9
j_call: TRBJ2-3
clone_size: -

cdr3_nt: TGCAGTGCTAGTCACAGGGGGGCGGGAAACACCATATATTTT
cdr3_aa: CSASHRGAGNTIYF
d_call: TRBD1
cdr3_length: 14
v_call: TRBV20-1
j_call: TRBJ1-3
clone_size: few

cdr3_nt: TGTGCCAGCAGCCCTAGAAGTAGCAATCAGCCCCAGCATTTT
cdr3_aa: CASSPRSSNQPQHF
d_call: -
cdr3_length: 14
v_call: TRBV28
j_call: TRBJ1-5
clone_size: -

cdr3_nt: TGCGCCAGCAGCTTACAGGACACTGAAGCTTTCTTT
cdr3_aa: CASSLQDTEAFF
d_call: -
cdr3_length: 12
v_call: TRBV5-1
j_call: TRBJ1-1
clone_size: -

cdr3_nt: TGTGCCAGCTCCTGGGACAAAAATTCACCCCTCCACTTT
cdr3_aa: CASSWDKNSPLHF
d_call: -
cdr3_length: 13
v_call: TRBV18
j_call: TRBJ1-6
clone_size: -

cdr3_nt: TGTGCCAGAGGGACCAGCGGGACCCCCCGAGATACGCAGTATTTT
cdr3_aa: CARGTSGTPRDTQYF
d_call: TRBD2
cdr3_length: 15
v_call: TRBV2
j_call: TRBJ2-3
clone_size: -

cdr3_nt: TGTGCCTGGGGGCTAGCGGTGGATACGCAGTATTTT
cdr3_aa: CAWGLAVDTQYF
d_call: TRBD2
cdr3_length: 12
v_call: TRBV30
j_call: TRBJ2-3
clone_size: -

cdr3_nt: TGTGCCAGCAGTTTCGGGCTAACGGGAGCGGCGGGGGAGCTGTTTTTT
cdr3_aa: CASSFGLTGAAGELFF
d_call: -
cdr3_length: 16
v_call: TRBV27
j_call: TRBJ2-2
clone_size: -

cdr3_nt: TGTGCCAGCAGTGAAGTGGAGTCCGCGAACACCGGGGAGCTGTTTTTT
cdr3_aa: CASSEVESANTGELFF
d_call: -
cdr3_length: 16
v_call: TRBV2
j_call: TRBJ2-2
clone_size: -

cdr3_nt: TGTGCCAGCAGACAGGGCACTAATGAAAAACTGTTTTTT
cdr3_aa: CASRQGTNEKLFF
d_call: -
cdr3_length: 13
v_call: TRBV12-3/TRBV12-4
j_call: TRBJ1-4
clone_size: -

cdr3_nt: TGCGCCAGCAGCCAAGATCCGAGCTCCTACAATGAGCAGTTCTTC
cdr3_aa: CASSQDPSSYNEQFF
d_call: -
cdr3_length: 15
v_call: TRBV4-3
j_call: TRBJ2-1
clone_size: once

cdr3_nt: TGTGCCAGCAGCTTAGGGGAGCGGAGCAATGAGCAGTTCTTC
cdr3_aa: CASSLGERSNEQFF
d_call: -
cdr3_length: 14
v_call: TRBV7-8
j_call: TRBJ2-1
clone_size: -

cdr3_nt: TGTGCCAGTGCCGACAGGGGGGCTTACTATGGCTACACCTTC
cdr3_aa: CASADRGAYYGYTF
d_call: TRBD1
cdr3_length: 14
v_call: TRBV19
j_call: TRBJ1-2
clone_size: -

cdr3_nt: TGTGCCAGCAGCGTAGAAGGACAGGGTGCCTATGGCTACACCTTC
cdr3_aa: CASSVEGQGAYGYTF
d_call: TRBD1
cdr3_length: 15
v_call: TRBV9
j_call: TRBJ1-2
clone_size: -

cdr3_nt: TGTGCCTGGAGTAACCTGCCCTGGGGCAGGGTATACGAGCAGTACTTC
cdr3_aa: CAWSNLPWGRVYEQYF
d_call: -
cdr3_length: 16
v_call: TRBV30
j_call: TRBJ2-7
clone_size: -

cdr3_nt: TGTGCCAGCAGCCCGGACAGGGTGACTGAGCAGTTCTTC
cdr3_aa: CASSPDRVTEQFF
d_call: TRBD1
cdr3_length: 13
v_call: TRBV3-1/TRBV3-2
j_call: TRBJ2-1
clone_size: -